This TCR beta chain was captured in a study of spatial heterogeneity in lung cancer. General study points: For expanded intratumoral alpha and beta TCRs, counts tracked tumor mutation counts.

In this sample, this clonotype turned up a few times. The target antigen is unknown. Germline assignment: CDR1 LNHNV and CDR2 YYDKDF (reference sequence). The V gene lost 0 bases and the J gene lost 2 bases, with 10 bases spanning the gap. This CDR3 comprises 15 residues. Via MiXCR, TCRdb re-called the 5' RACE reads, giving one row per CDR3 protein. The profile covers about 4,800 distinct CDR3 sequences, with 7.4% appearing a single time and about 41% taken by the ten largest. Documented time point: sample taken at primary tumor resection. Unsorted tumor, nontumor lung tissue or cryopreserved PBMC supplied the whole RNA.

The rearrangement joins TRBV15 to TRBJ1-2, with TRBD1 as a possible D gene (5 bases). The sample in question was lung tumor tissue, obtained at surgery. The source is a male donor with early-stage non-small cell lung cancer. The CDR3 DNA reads TGTGCCACCAGCAGAGATATTGAGGGGAACTATGGCTACACCTTC. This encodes CATSRDIEGNYGYTF. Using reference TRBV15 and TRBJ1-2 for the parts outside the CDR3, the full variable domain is DAMVIQNPRYQVTQFGKPVTLSCSQTLNHNVMYWYQQKSSQAPKLLFHYYDKDFNNEADTPDNFQSRRPNTSFCFLDIRSPGLGDTAMYLCATSRDIEGNYGYTFGSGTRLTVV.